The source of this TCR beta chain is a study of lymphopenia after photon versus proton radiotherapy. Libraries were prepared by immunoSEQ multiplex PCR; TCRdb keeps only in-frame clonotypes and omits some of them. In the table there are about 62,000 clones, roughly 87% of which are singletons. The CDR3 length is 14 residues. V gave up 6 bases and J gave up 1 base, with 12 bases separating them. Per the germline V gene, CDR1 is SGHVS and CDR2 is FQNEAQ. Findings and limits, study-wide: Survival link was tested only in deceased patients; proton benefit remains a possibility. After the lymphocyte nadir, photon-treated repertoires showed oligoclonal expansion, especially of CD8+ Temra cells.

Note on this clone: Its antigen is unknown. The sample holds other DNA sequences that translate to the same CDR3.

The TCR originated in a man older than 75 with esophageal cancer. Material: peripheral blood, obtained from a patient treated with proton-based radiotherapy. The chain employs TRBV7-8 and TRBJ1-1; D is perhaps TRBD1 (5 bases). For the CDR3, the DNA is TGTGCCAGCAGTCTAGTGGGGGGGAACACTGAAGCTTTCTTT. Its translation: CASSLVGGNTEAFF.